This T cell receptor (beta chain) was recovered during a study of beta chain features in type 1 diabetes listed by TCRdb under 2018. Background on the whole study: Mean age, gender distribution, total cell number and subset yield did not differ between patients and healthy donors. The study compared TCRB repertoires of sorted circulating CD4+ T cell subsets between recently diagnosed type 1 diabetes patients and matched healthy donors. Across all samples, almost 110 million sorted cells were examined, and cell number per subset correlated strongly with RNA yield. Regulatory and stem cell-like memory subsets were obtained from only 8 patients and roughly 8 healthy donors, while naive and central memory subsets were obtained from all 30 or so donors. Beyond this particular receptor, the publication reports: Because cDNA rather than genomic DNA was sequenced, highly expressing activated cells could have been over-represented, although no difference in activation and CD3 levels was found between groups. Shorter templates might have been favored by PCR, but patient and control samples were amplified and corrected together, so both groups would have been affected equally by any skew. Only small numbers of individuals were included in the HLA sub-analyses, which left unresolved whether HLA type had any influence on TCRB rearrangement. The naive, central memory and regulatory TCRB repertoires appeared to resemble one another more closely among patients than among healthy donors. Patients with type 1 diabetes made fewer insertions and deleted more nucleotides at VDJ recombination sites, implying thymic rearrangement abnormalities. In all four CD4+ subsets, TCRB CDR3 length was moderately but significantly shorter in type 1 diabetes patients.

A single peripheral blood draw of about 120 mL on average was collected from each donor into heparinised tubes. Using a panel that included CD45RO, CCR7, CD25, CD127, CD95 and CD27, naive, central memory, regulatory and stem cell-like memory CD4+ T cells were sorted on a BD FACSAria II. A purity above 95% was achieved for all sorted populations. PBMCs were separated immediately by Lymphoprep density gradient centrifugation and were stained directly, without being cultured. So that batch effects would be minimized, each experiment stained and sorted samples in pairs, pairing one healthy donor with one patient. The CDR3 numbers 13 residues from cysteine through phenylalanine. CDR3 DNA is the only sequence kept; it has 39 bases, read in frame from the first base. CDR1 and CDR2 were assigned from the germline V gene as SGHTA and FQGNSA. Trimming removed 2 bases from V and 1 base from J, leaving 5 bases between the germline ends.

Notes on this clone: Its antigen is currently not known. Within one base of it there is no much larger clone, and no base qualities were kept.

The entire amount of isolated RNA was reverse transcribed using the High Capacity cDNA Reverse Transcription Kit, so the sequenced TCRB transcripts were expressed ones. Deep immunoSEQ sequencing was performed on naive, central memory and regulatory T cell samples, with an average of about 4 million total reads per sample. Sorted cells were lysed in RLT buffer, and RNA was extracted using DNase-treated RNeasy Micro or Mini kits according to cell number. Each cell subset was processed separately to prevent cross-contamination, with patient and healthy donor samples processed together. The immunoSEQ multiplex PCR was used to amplify TCRB sequences from cDNA, generating 87-bp fragments that spanned the CDR3 region. The amplicons were sequenced using the Illumina HiSeq platform. Per the original workflow: PCR bias was computationally corrected using synthetic template baselines, reads within Hamming distance 2 were collapsed, and singletons that could not be merged were discarded. Reads were aligned against IMGT to assign V, D and J genes, CDR3 length and insertions or deletions at six rearrangement sites. Within each subset, clonotype counts were normalized to sorted cell number, after which true diversity and Gini coefficients were computed with the tcR R package. The overlap coefficient, calculated on TCRB nucleotide sequences, was used to measure repertoire sharing. As a proxy for the pre-selection repertoire, out-of-frame TCRB sequences from naive cells were analyzed. TCRdb carries this immuneACCESS record with in-frame sequences only. Its versions omit some clonotypes, under half of them owing to an unresolved V gene in the studies checked, with the rest unexplained. D and trimming come from the DNA, and the V and J calls and clone size come from that table. This sample is represented by roughly 610,000 clones; 15% to 19% of them were singletons. The ten largest account for about 0.097% of the sample.

This TCR derives from a man aged 18 to 29 in good health. The rearranged chain carries TRBV7-2 and TRBJ1-1, with the D segment identity uncertain. The specimen sequenced was naive CD4+ T cells from blood. According to the study, the label for this sample's cell subset or site signals: true naive CD4+ T cells. At the DNA level, the sequence is TGTGCCAGCAGCTTAACCCAGAACACTGAAGCTTTCTTT. It specifies CASSLTQNTEAFF.